Following are 8 T cell receptor beta chains from one sample sequenced in a study of shared clonotypes between healthy human individuals. The naive CD8 fraction comprised CD45RO-negative cells positively selected for CCR7 and excluded terminally differentiated effector memory CD45RA+ cells. Sequencing was performed with immunoSEQ multiplex PCR; in TCRdb, only in-frame clones are kept and a portion is missing. The sample holds some 2 million clones, roughly 95% seen once. Sequenced: naive CD8+ T cells sorted from blood. The receptor source for this set is a man aged 18-30 years in good health.

V gene TRBV4-1 combines with J gene TRBJ2-7; no clear D. The CDR3 sequence is 15 residues long. V lost 1 base and J 3 bases, leaving 13 bases between the germline ends. CDR1 and CDR2 (germline): MGHRA, YSYEKL. The DNA of the CDR3 is TGCGCCAGCAGCCAAGTAATCGGAGCCAGCTACGAGCAGTACTTC. Its protein product is CASSQVIGASYEQYF.

The chain uses TRBV27 and TRBJ2-1, with TRBD2 matching 9 bases. The length of the CDR3 is 15 residues. CDR1 and CDR2 (germline): MNHEY, SMNVEV (reference sequence). V trimming: 7 bases; J trimming: 4 bases; junction bases outside the gene matches: 8. The CDR3 protein is CASNQSGRPYNEQFF. The DNA for the CDR3 is TGTGCCAGCAACCAAAGCGGGAGGCCGTACAATGAGCAGTTCTTC.

The CDR3 region is CASSEGLAGIYEQFF. DNA of the CDR3: TGTGCCAGCAGTGAAGGTCTAGCGGGGATTTATGAGCAGTTCTTC. The V call is TRBV2, the J call TRBJ2-1; TRBD2 aligns across 9 bases. This CDR3 comprises 15 residues. Losses at the gene ends were 1 base for V and 8 bases for J; bases not matched to a gene: 6. Germline assignment: CDR1 SNHLY and CDR2 FYNNEI.

DNA for the CDR3: TGTGCCAGCAGCTTGGGTCTAGCGGGAGATATTACAGATACGCAGTATTTT. This encodes CASSLGLAGDITDTQYF. The V gene is TRBV5-6, the J gene TRBJ2-3, with 10 nucleotides matching TRBD2. The J segment lost 3 bases and the V segment lost 0 bases, leaving 7 bases of the junction unmatched. CDR1 SGHDT and CDR2 YYEEEE come from the germline V gene. This CDR3 is 17 amino acids long.

V is TRBV4-1 and J is TRBJ1-3; 10 bases are shared with TRBD1. The CDR3 is 18 amino acids. Germline values: CDR1 MGHRA, CDR2 YSYEKL. The trim removed 4 bases at V and 4 bases at J, leaving 13 bases unmatched. The CDR3 DNA reads TGCGCCAGCAGCCCTAAACGAACAGACAGGGGGCAAGGAAACACCATATATTTT. Amino acid sequence: CASSPKRTDRGQGNTIYF.

The rearrangement joins TRBV10-3 to TRBJ2-3; D is unclear. The CDR3 sequence is 13 residues long. V was pared by 6 bases and J by 3 bases, with 10 bases between. The V gene's germline CDR1 is ENHRY and CDR2 SYGVKD. The CDR3 loop is CAIRHLDTDTQYF. The DNA for the CDR3 is TGTGCCATCAGACATCTAGATACAGATACGCAGTATTTT.

CDR3 protein: CASRRHVREEYGNTIYF. As DNA, the CDR3 is TGTGCCAGCCGGAGACACGTCAGGGAGGAATATGGAAACACCATATATTTT. This sequence joins TRBV27 and TRBJ1-3; D may be TRBD1 (5 bases). Germline assignment: CDR1 MNHEY and CDR2 SMNVEV (reference sequence). Trimming cost V 8 bases and J 3 bases, with 23 bases left between them. The CDR3 loop spans 17 amino acids.

The chain carries TRBV28 and TRBJ1-2, with unresolved D. The CDR3 has 15 residues. The V end was cut by 3 bases, the J end by 7 bases, with 18 bases between. In germline, CDR1 is MDHEN, CDR2 SYDVKM. CDR3 sequence: CASSFLAGLFTGYTF. CDR3 in DNA: TGTGCCAGCAGTTTTCTGGCAGGTCTTTTCACTGGCTACACCTTC.